The 32 T cell receptor beta chains given below trace back to one sample, sequenced in a study of identical twins. TCRdb itself ran the 5' RACE reads through MiXCR, one entry per CDR3 protein. The table shows about 530,000 distinct CDR3 sequences, with roughly 15% occurring only once. This sample also appeared in a second study, on yellow fever vaccine responses in identical twins.

Sequenced: CD4+ T cells sorted from blood. Receptor source: a woman younger than 30 in good health.

This clonotype occurred a few times. This sequence joins TRBV11-1 and TRBJ2-3; unclear D gene. Trimming left V 5 bases short and J 0 bases short, with 15 bases between. The CDR3 is 16 amino acids. The germline V gene encodes CDR1 SGHAT and CDR2 FQDESV (reference sequence). For the CDR3, the DNA is TGTGCCAGCAGCCCGCGGACCCGGACGAGCACAGATACGCAGTATTTT. It yields the protein CASSPRTRTSTDTQYF.

The sample holds a few counts of this clonotype. The rearrangement uses TRBV12-3 or TRBV12-4 and TRBJ2-3; tentatively, D is TRBD1 or TRBD2 (6 bases each). The V end lost 3 bases, the J end lost 1 base, and 11 bases lay between the germline ends. The CDR3 is 15 amino acids. The CDR3 protein is CASSLWGAGTDTQYF. For the CDR3, the DNA is TGTGCCAGCAGTTTGTGGGGGGCCGGCACAGATACGCAGTATTTT.

This clonotype has only a few counts. The chain is built from TRBV20-1 and TRBJ2-3, with TRBD1 as a possible D gene (5 bases). The V gene's germline CDR1 is DFQATT and CDR2 SNEGSKA (reference sequence). V was shortened by 3 bases and J by 1 base, with 14 bases between the two germline ends. There are 15 residues in the CDR3. CDR3: CSASAQGSGTDTQYF. In nucleotides, the CDR3 is TGCAGTGCTAGTGCCCAGGGTTCCGGCACAGATACGCAGTATTTT.

This clonotype was observed a few times. The V call is TRBV3-1, the J call TRBJ2-1, with 14 bases identical to TRBD2. The germline CDR1 and CDR2 sequences are LGHDT and YNNKEL (reference sequence). V lost 4 bases and J lost 7; bases outside the gene matches: 12. CDR3 size: 18 residues. CDR3 residues: CASSLVQTSGGARNEQFF. CDR3 DNA sequence: TGTGCCAGCAGCCTCGTTCAGACTAGCGGGGGGGCCCGGAATGAGCAGTTCTTC.

This clonotype was recorded a few times. The V gene is TRBV11-2, the J gene TRBJ2-2; 11 positions agree with TRBD2. This CDR3 has 16 residues. The V segment lost 6 bases and the J segment 8 bases; nucleotides outside the gene matches: 11. The germline V gene encodes CDR1 SGHAT and CDR2 FQNNGV. CDR3 region: CASRKTGLAGQGELFF. As DNA, the CDR3 is TGTGCCAGCAGGAAAACCGGACTAGCGGGTCAAGGGGAGCTGTTTTTT.

This clonotype was observed at least ten times. This sequence joins TRBV6-1 and TRBJ2-2; the D gene could be TRBD1 or TRBD2 (5 bases each). The CDR3 is 13 residues long. Trimming took off 6 bases at V and 2 bases at J, with 7 bases between the two ends. CDR1 is MNHNS and CDR2 is SASEGT in the germline V gene. The CDR3 sequence: CASRRDNTGELFF. CDR3 DNA: TGTGCCAGCAGACGGGACAACACCGGGGAGCTGTTTTTT.

This clonotype showed up just once. The J gene is TRBJ2-3, the V gene TRBV20-1; 9 nucleotides align to TRBD2. The CDR3 is 17 residues long. Germline trimming cut 4 bases from V and 1 base from J; bases unmatched to any gene: 12. The V gene's germline CDR1 is DFQATT and CDR2 SNEGSKA (reference sequence). DNA for the CDR3: TGCAGTGCTATAGACCTCCGGGTAGCGGGGGGCACAGATACGCAGTATTTT. As protein: CSAIDLRVAGGTDTQYF.

The V gene is TRBV15, the J gene TRBJ1-6; the match to TRBD1 covers 7 bases. Germline-derived CDR1 and CDR2 are LNHNV and YYDKDF (reference sequence). This CDR3 has 13 amino acids. V was pared by 8 bases and J by 6 bases, with 4 bases of the junction left unmatched. This CDR3 is CATWDSTNSPLHF. In DNA form, the CDR3 reads TGTGCCACCTGGGACAGTACTAATTCACCCCTCCACTTT.

This clonotype was observed a few times. This chain connects TRBV5-6 to TRBJ2-1; maybe TRBD1 (6 bases). The germline V gene has CDR1 SGHDT and CDR2 YYEEEE. The CDR3 contains 15 residues. Trimming removed 0 bases from V and 5 bases from J, with 12 bases in between. The CDR3 DNA follows: TGTGCCAGCAGCTTGGCAGGGGTTAAGAACAATGAGCAGTTCTTC. Translated: CASSLAGVKNNEQFF.

This clonotype appeared once. CDR3 residues: CSAPRRSDTQYF. The CDR3 DNA sequence: TGCAGTGCCCCTCGGCGATCAGATACGCAGTATTTT. The rearrangement joins TRBV20-1 to TRBJ2-3; D is undetermined. Germline values: CDR1 DFQATT, CDR2 SNEGSKA (reference sequence). Trimming left V 6 bases short and J 4 bases short, with 11 bases between. The CDR3 extends over 12 amino acids.

This clonotype was picked up many times. The chain employs TRBV15 and TRBJ1-1; no definite D call. CDR1 LNHNV and CDR2 YYDKDF come from the germline V gene (reference sequence). Trimming took off 6 bases at V and 3 bases at J, with 8 bases between the two ends. This CDR3 region has 12 residues. CDR3 protein: CATRNGDTEAFF. The CDR3 nucleotides are TGTGCCACCAGGAATGGGGACACTGAAGCTTTCTTT.

The table lists this clonotype with a few counts. The V gene is TRBV2, the J gene TRBJ2-7; 11 bases map to TRBD2. The CDR3 covers 16 residues. V dropped 5 bases and J dropped 3; count of bases not matched to a gene: 9. CDR1 SNHLY and CDR2 FYNNEI come from the germline V gene. The CDR3 DNA reads as TGTGCCAGCAGTCTAACCAGGACTAGCGGGCACTACGAGCAGTACGTC. This encodes CASSLTRTSGHYEQYV.

The J gene is TRBJ1-3, the V gene TRBV28; tentatively, D is TRBD1 (5 bases). Germline CDR1 reads MDHEN; CDR2 reads SYDVKM. CDR3 length equals 15 residues. The V end lost 5 bases, the J end lost 0 bases, and 11 bases lay between the germline ends. The CDR3 spells CASSLGRFSGNTIYF. DNA for the CDR3: TGTGCCAGCAGTCTGGGACGGTTCTCTGGAAACACCATATATTTT. Full variable domain (rest looked up from reference TRBV28 and TRBJ1-3): DVKVTQSSRYLVKRTGEKVFLECVQDMDHENMFWYRQDPGLGLRLIYFSYDVKMKEKGDIPEGYSVSREKKERFSLILESASTNQTSMYLCASSLGRFSGNTIYFGEGSWLTVV.

V gene TRBV5-1 combines with J gene TRBJ2-5, with 8 bases that match TRBD2. J was trimmed by 2 bases and V by 1 base; bases with no gene match: 10. CDR1 SGHRS and CDR2 YFSETQ come from the germline V gene. This CDR3 comprises 17 residues. The CDR3 reads CASSLFLTERGQETQYF. For the CDR3, the DNA is TGCGCCAGCAGCTTGTTTCTTACCGAGCGGGGGCAAGAGACCCAGTACTTC. Combining the CDR3 with reference TRBV5-1 and TRBJ2-5 gives the whole variable domain KAGVTQTPRYLIKTRGQQVTLSCSPISGHRSVSWYQQTPGQGLQFLFEYFSETQRNKGNFPGRFSGRQFSNSRSEMNVSTLELGDSALYLCASSLFLTERGQETQYFGPGTRLLVL.

V is TRBV6-1 and J is TRBJ1-5, with 7 bases identical to TRBD1. The length of the CDR3 is 13 residues. The J segment lost 0 bases and the V segment lost 10 bases, leaving 3 bases of the junction unmatched. Germline loops: CDR1 MNHNS, CDR2 SASEGT. The CDR3 sequence: CATDRVSNQPQHF. The CDR3 region has the DNA TGTGCCACCGACAGGGTTAGCAATCAGCCCCAGCATTTT.

V usage is TRBV4-2 and J usage is TRBJ2-3, with D perhaps matching TRBD1 or TRBD2 (5 bases each). This CDR3 comprises 16 residues. The germline V gene encodes CDR1 LGHNA and CDR2 YNFKEQ. With 4 bases removed from V and 2 bases from J, the gap between germline ends came to 16 bases. The CDR3 loop is CASSPTQGVITDTQYF. CDR3 DNA sequence: TGTGCCAGCAGCCCGACGCAGGGAGTGATCACAGATACGCAGTATTTT.

The V and J genes are TRBV29-1 and TRBJ2-1; D remains unclear. The CDR3 totals 12 residues. Trimming took off 4 bases at V and 7 bases at J, with 11 bases between the two ends. In germline, CDR1 is SQVTM, CDR2 ANQGSEA. As DNA, the CDR3 is TGCAGCGTTGTCGTCGGAGTTAATGAGCAGTTCTTC. This codes for CSVVVGVNEQFF.

The J gene is TRBJ2-5, the V gene TRBV20-1; 11 nucleotides agree with TRBD2. J lost 5 bases, V lost 2 bases, and 4 bases had no gene match. Germline CDR1 and CDR2: DFQATT and SNEGSKA (reference sequence). The CDR3 is made up of 14 amino acids. The CDR3 sequence is CSARPSGGWETQYF. CDR3 nucleotide sequence: TGCAGTGCTAGACCTAGCGGGGGGTGGGAGACCCAGTACTTC.

Only a few counts were recorded for this clonotype. V and J are TRBV28 and TRBJ1-2; D gene uncertain. CDR3 length equals 12 residues. Germline-derived CDR1 and CDR2 are MDHEN and SYDVKM. Trimming removed 7 bases from V and 6 bases from J, with 12 bases in between. CDR3 DNA: TGTGCCAGCACCCGCGGGGTGGATGGCTACACCTTC. Translating gives CASTRGVDGYTF.

The chain carries TRBV11-2 and TRBJ2-2; D possibly corresponds to TRBD1 (5 bases). CDR1 and CDR2 from the germline V gene are SGHAT and FQNNGV. The V end lost 1 base, the J end lost 5 bases, and 23 bases lay between the germline ends. The CDR3 has 19 amino acids. The CDR3 DNA reads TGTGCCAGCAGCTTAGTTTCATCATTGTATGACAGACCGACCGGGGAGCTGTTTTTT. Amino acid sequence: CASSLVSSLYDRPTGELFF.

This clonotype was counted a few times. The J gene is TRBJ2-1, the V gene TRBV11-2; 8 nucleotides align to TRBD2. This CDR3 has 18 amino acids. The germline V gene encodes CDR1 SGHAT and CDR2 FQNNGV. Losses at the gene ends were 4 bases for V and 0 bases for J; bases not matched to a gene: 11. The CDR3 reads CASSSPGLGLPSYNEQFF. CDR3 in DNA: TGTGCCAGCAGCTCACCGGGACTAGGCCTGCCCTCCTACAATGAGCAGTTCTTC.

This clonotype came up a few times. This rearrangement joins TRBV3-1 to TRBJ2-3, with D maybe TRBD1 (6 bases). Between the trimmed V and J ends, which lost 7 bases and 0 bases, there was a span of 11 bases. There are 14 residues in the CDR3. In germline, CDR1 is LGHDT, CDR2 YNNKEL (reference sequence). CDR3 bases: TGTGCCAGCAAGGGGGAGAGGAGCACAGATACGCAGTATTTT. Its protein product is CASKGERSTDTQYF.

V and J are TRBV7-8 and TRBJ2-3; D may be TRBD1 (5 bases). The CDR3 has 18 amino acids. The V end was cut by 1 base, the J end by 0 bases, with 17 bases between. CDR1 is SGHVS, CDR2 FQNEAQ, per germline. CDR3 loop: CASSLGGGSSISTDTQYF. CDR3 in DNA: TGTGCCAGCAGCTTAGGGGGCGGCAGCTCGATTAGCACAGATACGCAGTATTTT.

Only a few counts were recorded for this clonotype. Here the CDR3 DNA reads TGTGCCAGCAGCCCCGGCCACTACACCGGGGAGCTGTTTTTT. It codes for CASSPGHYTGELFF. V usage is TRBV11-3 and J usage is TRBJ2-2; D call uncertain. This CDR3 has 14 amino acids. The germline V and J ends were trimmed by 5 bases and 3 bases, with 10 bases remaining between them. Germline CDR1 SGHNT, CDR2 YENEEA.

This chain links TRBV14 with TRBJ2-1; 11 bases are a match to TRBD2. The ends lost 5 bases at V and 9 bases at J; junction bases unmatched: 6. The CDR3 totals 14 residues. The germline gives CDR1 SGHDN, CDR2 FVKESK. CDR3: CASSKSSGRVEQFF. The CDR3 DNA sequence: TGTGCCAGCAGCAAAAGTAGCGGGAGGGTTGAGCAGTTCTTC.

This clonotype was seen more than once but under ten times. For the CDR3, the DNA is TGCAGTGTCATAAACGGGGGGGCCGGCACAGATACGCAGTATTTT. Its translation is CSVINGGAGTDTQYF. The chain uses TRBV20-1 and TRBJ2-3; 8 positions match TRBD2. Germline V gene data show CDR1 as DFQATT and CDR2 as SNEGSKA (reference sequence). The CDR3 spans 15 residues. The J segment lost 1 base and the V segment lost 7 bases, leaving 10 bases of the junction unmatched.

The V call is TRBV29-1, the J call TRBJ2-5; D may be TRBD1 or TRBD2 (5 bases each). Deletions cut 2 bases from V and 5 bases from J, with 12 bases between. The CDR3 is made up of 13 amino acids. CDR1 is SQVTM, CDR2 ANQGSEA, per germline. The CDR3 DNA reads TGCAGCGTTGAAAGGGGTTCGGGGGAGACCCAGTACTTC. It yields the protein CSVERGSGETQYF.

The chain couples TRBV7-9 to TRBJ2-7, with D possibly called TRBD1 or TRBD2 (5 bases each). V dropped 5 bases and J dropped 4 bases, with 12 bases sitting between them. Per germline, CDR1 SEHNR and CDR2 FQNEAQ (reference sequence). CDR3 length: 13 residues. CDR3 sequence: CASSHPWGYEQYV. The CDR3 region has the DNA TGTGCCAGCAGCCATCCGTGGGGGTACGAGCAGTACGTC.

This clonotype was counted between two and nine times. This chain joins TRBV20-1 and TRBJ2-1; D gene unclear. Per the germline V gene, CDR1 is DFQATT and CDR2 is SNEGSKA (reference sequence). The CDR3 covers 12 residues. The V end lost 3 bases, the J end lost 6 bases, and 9 bases lay between the germline ends. CDR3 loop: CSASPWGNEQFF. CDR3 in DNA: TGCAGTGCTAGTCCTTGGGGCAATGAGCAGTTCTTC.

This clonotype was counted a few times. The V gene is TRBV6-1, the J gene TRBJ1-1; D might be TRBD1 (5 bases). CDR3 length: 15 residues. Trimming left V 8 bases short and J 2 bases short, with 18 bases between. In germline, CDR1 is MNHNS, CDR2 SASEGT. Written as DNA, the CDR3 is TGTGCCAGCCGCCCTGCGAGGGGCCCAAACACTGAAGCTTTCTTT. Amino acids: CASRPARGPNTEAFF.

This clonotype was observed many times. This chain connects TRBV6-1 to TRBJ1-1; TRBD1 matches at 9 bases. V shed 7 bases, J shed 5 bases, and the junction held 11 bases outside the gene matches. This CDR3 has 15 amino acids. Germline CDR1 MNHNS, CDR2 SASEGT. CDR3 bases: TGTGCCAGCATCAAAGGACAGGGGAGAAAAACTGAAGCTTTCTTT. It specifies CASIKGQGRKTEAFF.

The chain uses TRBV7-8 and TRBJ2-2, with D unresolved. This CDR3 is built from 14 residues. The V gene lost 2 bases and the J gene lost 6 bases, with 10 bases spanning the gap. Germline V gene sequence: CDR1 SGHVS, CDR2 FQNEAQ. The CDR3 is CASSLSLSAGELFF. The CDR3 DNA sequence: TGTGCCAGCAGCTTAAGTTTATCCGCCGGGGAGCTGTTTTTT.